The 23 T cell receptor beta chains presented below share a single source sample, sequenced in a study of CD8+CD57+ T cells in acquired aplastic anemia. Patients chosen for sequencing had shown CD8+CD57+ cell expansion by flow cytometry. It was genomic DNA that served as the template for profiling TCR beta VDJ and CDR3. TCRdb ran MiXCR on the reads and lists one entry per CDR3 protein. The sample carries approximately 180,000 distinct CDR3 sequences, around 48% recorded once. What was sequenced was sorted CD4+, CD8+, or CD8+CD57+ T cells (not recorded which) from PBMCs. These receptor sequences come from a human donor with aplastic anemia.

In this sample, this clonotype turned up many times. Here the CDR3 DNA reads TGTGCCAGCAGTCCCGGACAGGTCACGCAGTACTTC. Its protein product is CASSPGQVTQYF. J is TRBJ2-7 and V is TRBV12-3 or TRBV12-4; 7 bases are a match to TRBD1. V lost 5 bases to trimming and J lost 9 bases; unmatched junction nucleotides: 7. This CDR3 contains 12 residues.

This clonotype was counted at least ten times. The chain carries TRBV6-2 or TRBV6-3 and TRBJ1-5; D is perhaps TRBD1 (5 bases). V lost 1 base and J lost 0, with 10 bases in between. The length of the CDR3 is 16 residues. Germline V gene lookup returns CDR1 MNHEY and CDR2 SVGEGT. DNA of the CDR3: TGTGCCAGCAGTTACTACCGGGGACTTAGCAATCAGCCCCAGCATTTT. Translated, it gives CASSYYRGLSNQPQHF.

This chain connects TRBV10-2 to TRBJ2-7, with 7 bases aligning to TRBD1. The CDR3 has 14 residues. Germline trimming cut 7 bases from V and 0 bases from J; bases unmatched to any gene: 6. Looked up from germline, CDR1 is WSHSY and CDR2 is SAAADI. The CDR3 sequence is CASKGAGTSYEQYF. In DNA, the CDR3 is TGCGCCAGCAAGGGGGCAGGGACCTCCTACGAGCAGTACTTC.

This clonotype was picked up many times. The V and J genes are TRBV3-1 and TRBJ2-5; 14 bases are shared with TRBD2. J was trimmed by 5 bases and V by 4 bases; bases with no gene match: 6. This CDR3 contains 16 residues. The germline CDR1 and CDR2 sequences are LGHDT and YNNKEL (reference sequence). This CDR3 is CASSPTSGGVRETQYF. The CDR3, as DNA: TGTGCCAGCAGCCCGACTAGCGGGGGGGTCAGGGAGACCCAGTACTTC.

This clonotype was counted ten times or more. This chain joins TRBV28 and TRBJ1-1; D is unclear. Germline-derived CDR1 and CDR2 are MDHEN and SYDVKM. Trimming removed 6 bases at V and 9 bases at J, with 17 bases between. This CDR3 has 13 residues. CDR3 amino acids: CASSTMRGTQAFF. DNA for the CDR3: TGTGCCAGCAGCACTATGCGGGGTACTCAAGCTTTCTTT.

The rearrangement links TRBV29-1 to TRBJ2-2, with D perhaps matching TRBD1 (6 bases). CDR1 and CDR2 from the germline V gene are SQVTM and ANQGSEA. Trimming shortened V by 6 bases and J by 8 bases, and 10 bases separated the two germline ends. The CDR3 extends over 11 amino acids. CDR3: CSVYRAGELFF. CDR3 DNA: TGCAGCGTCTACAGGGCAGGGGAGCTGTTTTTT.

Regarding this clonotype: The missing conserved phenylalanine or tryptophan at the end of this CDR3 makes a read error likely. The chain carries TRBV20-1 and TRBJ1-3; 11 bases map to TRBD1. The CDR3 runs 16 residues. With V trimmed by 3 bases and J by 7 bases, 11 bases remained unmatched. Germline CDR1 reads DFQATT; CDR2 reads SNEGSKA (reference sequence). CDR3 nucleotides: TGCAGTGCTAGCGGACAGGGGGCAGTAGGGCGGAACACCATATATTCT. This gives the protein CSASGQGAVGRNTIYS.

The V call is TRBV4-1, the J call TRBJ1-5; D is uncertain. This CDR3 has 15 amino acids. V lost 0 bases and J 0 bases, leaving 6 bases between the germline ends. Germline-derived CDR1 and CDR2 are MGHRA and YSYEKL. The CDR3 is CASSQDLNSNQPQHF. For the CDR3, the DNA is TGCGCCAGCAGCCAAGATCTGAATAGCAATCAGCCCCAGCATTTT.

The table lists this clonotype with a few counts. A much more abundant neighbour one base away suggests this may be a read error. The CDR3 loop is CSARGGEQYF. CDR3 DNA: TGCAGTGCTCGAGGGGGCGAGCAGTACTTC. The V and J genes are TRBV20-1 and TRBJ2-7; tentative D call: TRBD1 (6 bases). Germline V gene lookup returns CDR1 DFQATT and CDR2 SNEGSKA (reference sequence). This CDR3 region has 10 residues. V lost 5 bases, J lost 6 bases, and 8 bases lay in between.

This clonotype was recorded at least ten times. CDR3 in amino acids: CASTLSEGAGTEAFF. The CDR3 DNA reads TGTGCCAGCACCCTCAGTGAGGGGGCAGGCACTGAAGCTTTCTTT. V and J are TRBV2 and TRBJ1-1; the match to TRBD1 covers 7 bases. The CDR3 is 15 residues long. With V trimmed by 7 bases and J by 4 bases, 12 bases remained unmatched. CDR1 and CDR2 from the germline V gene are SNHLY and FYNNEI.

A remark on this clonotype: A much more abundant neighbour one base away suggests this may be a read error. The genes are TRBV4-3 and TRBJ2-1; 12 nucleotides line up with TRBD1. Unmatched junction bases numbered 8, after V lost 3 bases and J lost 8 bases. Looked up from germline, CDR1 is LGHNA and CDR2 is YSLEER. This CDR3 region has 16 residues. The CDR3 bases are TGCGCCAGCAGCCAGACCGGGACAGGGGGCCGCGATGAGCAGTTCTTC. Protein sequence: CASSQTGTGGRDEQFF.

This clonotype was observed at least ten times. The chain combines TRBV13 with TRBJ2-2; no firm D call. The CDR3 covers 12 residues. The V gene lost 4 bases and the J gene lost 6 bases, with 6 bases spanning the gap. CDR1 and CDR2 (germline): PRHDT, FYEKMQ (reference sequence). Written as DNA, the CDR3 is TGTGCCAGCAGCTCTAACGCCGGGGAGCTGTTTTTT. Its protein is CASSSNAGELFF.

The chain uses TRBV5-1 and TRBJ2-3; TRBD2 matches 11 bases. CDR1 and CDR2 (germline): SGHRS, YFSETQ. This CDR3 spans 15 amino acids. Unmatched junction bases numbered 6, after V lost 4 bases and J lost 5 bases. For the CDR3, the DNA is TGCGCCAGCAGCCCAACTAGCGGGGGAAGAGATACGCAGTATTTT. Translation: CASSPTSGGRDTQYF.

This clonotype turned up a few times. V gene TRBV7-2 combines with J gene TRBJ1-1; D may be TRBD1 (5 bases). V dropped 1 base and J dropped 4 bases, with 7 bases sitting between them. There are 13 residues in the CDR3. In germline, CDR1 is SGHTA, CDR2 FQGNSA. CDR3 DNA: TGTGCCAGCAGCTTAGAGCAGGGCACTGAAGCTTTCTTT. Translation gives CASSLEQGTEAFF.

This clonotype was observed at least ten times. The chain employs TRBV2 and TRBJ1-2; TRBD1 matches 7 bases. Germline V gives CDR1 SNHLY, CDR2 FYNNEI. V dropped 2 bases and J dropped 4; count of bases not matched to a gene: 10. This CDR3 region has 16 residues. The chain's CDR3 is CASSEPGTELTYGYTF. CDR3 DNA sequence: TGTGCCAGCAGTGAACCGGGGACAGAACTTACCTATGGCTACACCTTC.

This clonotype was observed a few times. This chain joins TRBV7-3 and TRBJ2-5; D is uncertain. CDR3 length equals 13 residues. Trimming pared 4 bases from V and 3 bases from J, leaving 9 bases between. CDR1 and CDR2 (germline): SGHTA, FQGTGA. The CDR3 region is CASSYGPEETQYF. For the CDR3, the DNA is TGTGCCAGCAGCTACGGGCCCGAAGAGACCCAGTACTTC.

The chain's CDR3 is CASSLLLSQDSYEQYF. The CDR3 nucleotides are TGTGCCAGCAGCTTACTACTATCGCAGGACTCCTACGAGCAGTACTTC. The chain carries TRBV11-2 and TRBJ2-7; D unresolved. Trimming cost V 2 bases and J 0 bases, with 14 bases left between them. Germline CDR1 and CDR2: SGHAT and FQNNGV. The CDR3 spans 16 residues.

This clonotype was seen repeatedly, ten times or more. The DNA for the CDR3 is TGTGCCTCCGGGGGGGCCTACAATGAGCAGTTCTTC. Translated, it gives CASGGAYNEQFF. V gene TRBV9 combines with J gene TRBJ2-1; 8 bases are shared with TRBD2. The germline V gene has CDR1 SGDLS and CDR2 YYNGEE. Germline trimming cut 10 bases from V and 2 bases from J; bases unmatched to any gene: 2. The CDR3 runs to 12 residues.

The rearrangement joins TRBV5-4 to TRBJ1-1; possible D gene TRBD1, 6 bases. Trimming left V 2 bases short and J 5 bases short, with 13 bases between. This CDR3 contains 14 residues. Germline V CDR1 and CDR2: SGHNT, YYREEE (reference sequence). CDR3 DNA: TGTGCCAGCAGCTTCCCCCAGGGGAGGACTGAAGCTTTCTTT. Its protein is CASSFPQGRTEAFF.

CDR3 bases: TGTGCCAGTAGCCACGGGGGCTCCCCCTACGAGCAGTACTTC. It encodes CASSHGGSPYEQYF. J is TRBJ2-7 and V is TRBV19; D is tentatively TRBD1 or TRBD2 (6 bases each). With 6 bases removed from V and 2 bases from J, the gap between germline ends came to 14 bases. Germline V gene sequence: CDR1 LNHDA, CDR2 SQIVND (reference sequence). This CDR3 contains 14 residues.

The chain joins TRBV19 to TRBJ2-2; no reliable D call. Trimming left V 3 bases short and J 1 base short, with 6 bases between. Per the germline V gene, CDR1 is LNHDA and CDR2 is SQIVND (reference sequence). The CDR3 consists of 14 residues. CDR3: CASSMDRNTGELFF. As DNA, the CDR3 is TGTGCCAGTAGTATGGATAGGAACACCGGGGAGCTGTTTTTT.

This clonotype has at least ten counts. The chain links TRBV19 to TRBJ2-1; 8 bases are shared with TRBD2. CDR1 is LNHDA and CDR2 is SQIVND in the germline V gene (reference sequence). The CDR3 extends over 15 amino acids. V was clipped by 9 bases and J by 5 bases; unmatched bases: 12. The CDR3 loop reads CASGGAVLIHNEQFF. CDR3 coding DNA: TGTGCCAGCGGGGGGGCAGTACTTATCCACAATGAGCAGTTCTTC.

This clonotype was seen many times. The V and J genes are TRBV11-2 and TRBJ1-3; D unclear. CDR3 length: 14 amino acids. V lost 7 bases, J lost 4 bases, and 14 bases lay in between. CDR1 and CDR2 (germline): SGHAT, FQNNGV. The DNA for the CDR3 is TGTGCCAGCAACCACGCCGGATCAGGAAACACCATATATTTT. Translated: CASNHAGSGNTIYF.